These 9 T cell receptor beta chains were sequenced from one sample in a study of blood T cell repertoires in COVID-19. The assay was immunoSEQ multiplex PCR, and TCRdb's table has in-frame clones only and misses some. The table shows fewer than 350,000 clones, with around 90% occurring only once. Sequencing was performed on PBMCs or T cells enriched from blood (not recorded which). The receptor source for this set is a man in his fifties or sixties who had recovered from COVID-19.

This chain links TRBV29-1 with TRBJ2-7; perhaps TRBD1 as D (5 bases). The germline V and J ends were trimmed by 2 bases and 4 bases, with 12 bases remaining between them. The CDR3 runs to 13 residues. Germline CDR1 reads SQVTM; CDR2 reads ANQGSEA. In DNA, the CDR3 is TGCAGCGTTGAATCTGGGGCCGGATACGAGCAGTACTTC. Its translation: CSVESGAGYEQYF.

The rearrangement joins TRBV28 to TRBJ1-5; TRBD1 might be the D (6 bases). V was trimmed by 6 bases and J by 7 bases, leaving 13 bases between them. This CDR3 has 13 residues. The germline V gene has CDR1 MDHEN and CDR2 SYDVKM. The CDR3 region has the DNA TGTGCCAGCAGCCCCAGGGGCGGGCAGCCCCAGCATTTT. Translating gives CASSPRGGQPQHF.

As to this clone: This CDR3 is also generated by other DNA sequences in the sample. V gene TRBV18 combines with J gene TRBJ2-5; TRBD1 is a possible D gene (6 bases). Deletions cut 2 bases from V and 2 bases from J, with 6 bases between. The CDR3 extends over 13 amino acids. Germline V gives CDR1 KGHSH, CDR2 LQKENI. The CDR3 spells CASSPGQQETQYF. The CDR3 DNA follows: TGTGCCAGCTCACCAGGACAGCAAGAGACCCAGTACTTC.

J is TRBJ2-3 and V is TRBV7-3, with TRBD2 matching over 7 bases. The junction had 8 bases not matched to a gene; V was cut back by 4 bases and J by 7 bases. Germline V CDR1 and CDR2: SGHTA, FQGTGA. The CDR3 loop spans 14 amino acids. CDR3 DNA sequence: TGTGCCAGCAGCTCCGGACTAGAGCGGAATACGCAGTATTTT. It specifies CASSSGLERNTQYF.

The V gene is TRBV7-2, the J gene TRBJ2-3; 14 bases line up with TRBD2. This CDR3 has 15 amino acids. The V segment lost 4 bases and the J segment 5 bases; nucleotides outside the gene matches: 2. In germline, CDR1 is SGHTA, CDR2 FQGNSA. This CDR3 reads CASSWGLAGVDTQYF. Here the CDR3 DNA reads TGTGCCAGCAGCTGGGGACTAGCGGGAGTAGATACGCAGTATTTT.

The rearrangement uses TRBV2 and TRBJ2-2; tentative D call: TRBD2 (6 bases). The CDR3 has 14 residues. Per germline, CDR1 SNHLY and CDR2 FYNNEI. Trimming took 11 bases from V and 7 from J, leaving 20 bases between them. CDR3 amino acids: CAGAGPTRVGELFF. The CDR3 DNA is TGTGCCGGAGCGGGTCCCACCCGGGTCGGGGAGCTGTTTTTT.

The CDR3 spells CASRQAGGLNQPQHF. CDR3 sequence (DNA): TGTGCCAGTAGGCAGGCAGGGGGCTTGAATCAGCCCCAGCATTTT. The J gene is TRBJ1-5, the V gene TRBV19; 8 nucleotides agree with TRBD1. This CDR3 contains 15 residues. CDR1 LNHDA and CDR2 SQIVND come from the germline V gene (reference sequence). Trimming at V came to 6 bases and at J to 4 bases, leaving 8 bases not matched to a gene.

This clone was seen a few times. This chain connects TRBV9 to TRBJ1-2, with D tentatively TRBD1 (5 bases). The CDR3 sequence is 14 residues long. The V gene lost 4 bases and the J gene lost 8 bases, with 18 bases spanning the gap. The germline CDR1 and CDR2 sequences are SGDLS and YYNGEE. In DNA, the CDR3 is TGTGCCAGCAGCATCCTGGGTGGGGGACTAGGCTACACCTTC. Amino acid sequence: CASSILGGGLGYTF.

The rearrangement links TRBV29-1 to TRBJ2-3; D may be TRBD2 (5 bases). From germline, CDR1 is SQVTM and CDR2 ANQGSEA. The CDR3 contains 14 residues. Trimming removed 2 bases at V and 0 bases at J, with 9 bases between. The CDR3 bases are TGCAGCGTTGAATTCGGCGGGAGCACAGATACGCAGTATTTT. Translation: CSVEFGGSTDTQYF.